Following are 29 T cell receptor beta chains from one sample sequenced in a study of long-term antiretroviral therapy in people with HIV. Survey-level resolution applied to immunoSEQ assay v3.0. Profiled with immunoSEQ multiplex PCR; TCRdb holds only in-frame clones, not every one. The sample consists of about 22,000 clones, more than 70% of them appearing once. Specimen: unsorted PBMCs, collected 2.3 years after starting antiretroviral therapy. These receptors all come from a man aged 60 to 69 with HIV.

V usage is TRBV18 and J usage is TRBJ2-7; TRBD2 aligns across 9 bases. This CDR3 contains 14 residues. CDR1 is KGHSH and CDR2 is LQKENI in the germline V gene. Trimming removed 3 bases from V and 5 bases from J; junction bases left unmatched: 5. CDR3 nucleotides: TGTGCCAGCTCACCCCGCGGGGGGGCGGACGAGCAGTACTTC. Translating gives CASSPRGGADEQYF.

The J gene is TRBJ2-4, the V gene TRBV13; D may be TRBD2 (6 bases). CDR1 and CDR2 from the germline V gene are PRHDT and FYEKMQ (reference sequence). This CDR3 spans 14 amino acids. Trimming took 6 bases from V and 9 from J, leaving 18 bases between them. The CDR3 loop reads CASSVSGRRGIQYF. As DNA, the CDR3 is TGTGCCAGCAGTGTTAGCGGACGGAGGGGCATTCAGTACTTC.

The CDR3 sequence is CASTLQTSTDTQYF. Here the CDR3 DNA reads TGTGCCAGCACCCTCCAGACTAGCACAGATACGCAGTATTTT. V and J are TRBV5-4 and TRBJ2-3; D gene unclear. From germline, CDR1 is SGHNT and CDR2 YYREEE (reference sequence). This CDR3 spans 14 amino acids. Between the trimmed V and J ends, which lost 6 bases and 0 bases, there was a span of 11 bases.

The chain combines TRBV4-2 with TRBJ2-2; a possible D gene is TRBD2 (6 bases). Germline V gene lookup returns CDR1 LGHNA and CDR2 YNFKEQ. This CDR3 contains 18 residues. V lost 0 bases, J lost 5 bases, and 19 bases lay in between. CDR3 in amino acids: CASSQEGSGRFSTGELFF. The CDR3 bases are TGTGCCAGCAGCCAAGAAGGCTCAGGGAGGTTTAGTACCGGGGAGCTGTTTTTT.

The V and J genes are TRBV21-1 and TRBJ1-5; whether TRBD1, the table's D call, matches the DNA was not checked. TRBV21-1 is assigned pseudogene status. CDR3 length: 15 residues. The CDR3 is CASSGRDRANQPQHF. The CDR3 DNA follows: TGTGCCAGCAGCGGACGGGACAGGGCCAATCAGCCCCAGCATTTT.

DNA of the CDR3: TGTGCCAGCAGCCCTGAGTTCGGGCCCTCTAATGAAAAACTGTTTTTT. This sequence encodes CASSPEFGPSNEKLFF. The chain couples TRBV28 to TRBJ1-4; D not resolved. Between the trimmed V and J ends, which lost 6 bases and 3 bases, there was a span of 17 bases. Per the germline V gene, CDR1 is MDHEN and CDR2 is SYDVKM. The CDR3 spans 16 residues.

The V and J genes are TRBV5-1 and TRBJ2-7, with 8 bases identical to TRBD1. The germline V gene has CDR1 SGHRS and CDR2 YFSETQ. Germline trimming cut 4 bases from V and 4 bases from J; bases unmatched to any gene: 4. The CDR3 runs 13 residues. CDR3 protein: CASSVDRAYEQYF. In DNA, the CDR3 is TGCGCCAGCAGCGTGGACAGGGCGTACGAGCAGTACTTC.

The chain recombines TRBV29-1 with TRBJ2-3, with D possibly TRBD2 on 5 matching bases. Between the trimmed V and J ends, which lost 3 bases and 0 bases, there was a span of 13 bases. The CDR3 is made up of 15 amino acids. Germline V gene lookup returns CDR1 SQVTM and CDR2 ANQGSEA. The CDR3 DNA sequence: TGCAGCGTTGATGGTGGGGAGAGGAGCACAGATACGCAGTATTTT. Protein sequence: CSVDGGERSTDTQYF.

The V call is TRBV9, the J call TRBJ2-6, with D possibly being TRBD2 (6 bases). This CDR3 comprises 15 residues. CDR1 is SGDLS, CDR2 YYNGEE, per germline. Trimming removed 2 bases from V and 2 bases from J, with 8 bases in between. CDR3 DNA: TGTGCCAGCAGCGTCGGGGGAGCTGGGGCCAACGTCCTGACTTTC. Amino acids: CASSVGGAGANVLTF.

This chain uses TRBV18 with TRBJ1-1, with a weak D call TRBD1 (5 bases). Germline CDR1 is KGHSH and CDR2 is LQKENI. V was cut by 1 base and J by 6 bases, with 18 bases left in between. The CDR3 sequence is 16 residues long. CDR3 DNA sequence: TGTGCCAGCTCACCACAGTGGAAGGGGCCGGGGGCTGAAGCTTTCTTT. Residues: CASSPQWKGPGAEAFF.

The rearrangement uses TRBV29-1 and TRBJ2-1, with 12 nucleotides matching TRBD2. Trimming removed 5 bases from V and 0 bases from J; junction bases left unmatched: 8. Germline V gives CDR1 SQVTM, CDR2 ANQGSEA. The CDR3 sequence is 17 residues long. The CDR3 is CSVRLGTSGLSYNEQFF. The CDR3 DNA sequence: TGCAGCGTTCGTTTGGGGACTAGCGGGCTCTCCTACAATGAGCAGTTCTTC.

This chain's CDR3 is CASSQDGGYYEQYF. As DNA, the CDR3 is TGTGCCAGCAGCCAAGATGGAGGCTACTACGAGCAGTACTTC. This chain uses TRBV4-2 with TRBJ2-7; the D gene is possibly TRBD2 (5 bases). The CDR3 totals 14 residues. CDR1 and CDR2 from the germline V gene are LGHNA and YNFKEQ. The germline V and J ends were trimmed by 0 bases and 3 bases, with 9 bases remaining between them.

This chain uses TRBV5-4 with TRBJ1-2, with a tentative D call TRBD1 (5 bases). The CDR3 totals 13 residues. The germline V gene encodes CDR1 SGHNT and CDR2 YYREEE (reference sequence). Trimming cost V 3 bases and J 2 bases, with 8 bases left between them. CDR3 protein: CASSWDGNYGYTF. The CDR3 DNA follows: TGTGCCAGCAGCTGGGACGGGAACTATGGCTACACCTTC.

The chain couples TRBV6-6 to TRBJ2-7; TRBD1 matches at 8 bases. Germline assignment: CDR1 MNHNY and CDR2 SVGAGI (reference sequence). The ends lost 0 bases at V and 1 base at J; junction bases unmatched: 2. CDR3 length: 15 residues. The CDR3 here is CASSYSGQESYEQYF. As DNA, the CDR3 is TGTGCCAGCAGTTACTCGGGACAGGAGTCCTACGAGCAGTACTTC.

The chain combines TRBV5-1 with TRBJ2-2; D may match TRBD1 or TRBD2 (5 bases each). This CDR3 is 16 amino acids long. Germline values: CDR1 SGHRS, CDR2 YFSETQ. Trimming pared 0 bases from V and 2 bases from J, leaving 11 bases between. CDR3 region: CASSLAGRGNTGELFF. CDR3 sequence (DNA): TGCGCCAGCAGCTTGGCGGGACGGGGAAACACCGGGGAGCTGTTTTTT.

The rearrangement uses TRBV2 and TRBJ2-1; TRBD2 is a possible D gene (5 bases). Germline V lookup: CDR1 SNHLY, CDR2 FYNNEI. Trimming pared 6 bases from V and 7 bases from J, leaving 16 bases between. The CDR3 sequence is 14 residues long. CDR3 residues: CASRGAPLLNEQFF. The DNA for the CDR3 is TGTGCCAGCAGGGGAGCGCCACTCCTAAATGAGCAGTTCTTC.

This clone showed up just once. Given the absence of the conserved phenylalanine or tryptophan at the CDR3 end, a read error is likely. CDR3 DNA: TGTGCCAGCAGTGACTCTAGCGGGGGGTCCTACGAGCAGTACCTC. Its translation: CASSDSSGGSYEQYL. The rearrangement joins TRBV6-6 to TRBJ2-7; 11 bases map to TRBD2. CDR3 length: 15 amino acids. Germline loops: CDR1 MNHNY, CDR2 SVGAGI (reference sequence).

The V call is TRBV28, the J call TRBJ1-4, with 12 positions matching TRBD1. The junction had 8 bases not matched to a gene; V was cut back by 5 bases and J by 10 bases. The CDR3 covers 15 residues. Germline CDR1 reads MDHEN; CDR2 reads SYDVKM. CDR3 bases: TGTGCCAGCAGTGGGGCCGGGACAGGGGGCCGAAAACTGTTTTTT. This gives the protein CASSGAGTGGRKLFF.

The chain has TRBV5-1 and TRBJ2-5; 15 bases fit TRBD2. Per the germline V gene, CDR1 is SGHRS and CDR2 is YFSETQ. Unmatched junction bases numbered 6, after V lost 4 bases and J lost 5 bases. The CDR3 totals 16 residues. The chain's CDR3 is CASSRTSGGARETQYF. The CDR3 DNA sequence: TGCGCCAGCAGCCGGACTAGCGGGGGGGCGCGGGAGACCCAGTACTTC.

This chain uses TRBV15 with TRBJ2-7; TRBD1 agrees at 7 bases. The CDR3 length is 16 residues. The V gene end was trimmed by 3 bases and the J gene end by 3 bases; junction bases not matched to a gene: 11. The germline gives CDR1 LNHNV, CDR2 YYDKDF (reference sequence). CDR3 protein: CATSRDPRGQNYEQYF. In DNA form, the CDR3 reads TGTGCCACCAGCAGGGACCCTCGGGGACAGAACTACGAGCAGTACTTC.

The J gene is TRBJ2-1, the V gene TRBV5-1, with 7 bases that match TRBD1. The germline gives CDR1 SGHRS, CDR2 YFSETQ. V dropped 4 bases and J dropped 4; count of bases not matched to a gene: 8. The CDR3 is made up of 15 amino acids. CDR3 nucleotides: TGCGCCAGCAGCGAAGGGGGCGCTTTGTACAATGAGCAGTTCTTC. Translated: CASSEGGALYNEQFF.

Only a few counts were recorded for this clone. This rearrangement joins TRBV11-2 to TRBJ1-2; TRBD1 is a possible D gene (5 bases). The CDR3 extends over 14 amino acids. Trimming stripped 1 base from V and 0 bases from J, with 6 bases between. The germline gives CDR1 SGHAT, CDR2 FQNNGV. The CDR3 DNA reads as TGTGCCAGCAGCTTAGGACAGTCTAACTATGGCTACACCTTC. It specifies CASSLGQSNYGYTF.

This chain connects TRBV2 to TRBJ1-2; no definite D call. This CDR3 has 14 residues. CDR1 SNHLY and CDR2 FYNNEI come from the germline V gene. V lost 6 bases, J lost 2 bases, and 13 bases lay in between. For the CDR3, the DNA is TGTGCCAGCAGCACTCTACGCGAGAACTATGGCTACACCTTC. Amino acid sequence: CASSTLRENYGYTF.

This chain links TRBV5-4 with TRBJ2-7, with D possibly being TRBD2 (6 bases). The V gene lost 2 bases and the J gene lost 3 bases, with 15 bases spanning the gap. The CDR3 loop spans 15 amino acids. The V gene's germline CDR1 is SGHNT and CDR2 YYREEE (reference sequence). The CDR3 nucleotides read TGTGCCAGCAGCTTCCCCGGGACTGGCTTCTACGAGCAGTACTTC. Translating gives CASSFPGTGFYEQYF.

The sample holds one count of this clone. The chain carries TRBV5-1 and TRBJ2-1; D possibly corresponds to TRBD2 (5 bases). This CDR3 has 15 amino acids. Germline CDR1 is SGHRS and CDR2 is YFSETQ. V gave up 4 bases and J gave up 0 bases, with 11 bases separating them. The DNA of the CDR3 is TGCGCCAGCAGCGTACCCCGGGACTCCTACAATGAGCAGTTCTTC. Translation: CASSVPRDSYNEQFF.

The rearrangement uses TRBV6-5 and TRBJ1-2, with unresolved D. Between the trimmed V and J ends, which lost 3 bases and 2 bases, there was a span of 10 bases. Germline V gene lookup returns CDR1 MNHEY and CDR2 SVGAGI. The CDR3 has 14 amino acids. The CDR3 DNA follows: TGTGCCAGCAGTTATTCGGTGGGGAACTATGGCTACACCTTC. This encodes CASSYSVGNYGYTF.

This clone was seen a single time. The rearrangement links TRBV7-8 to TRBJ2-7; 7 bases line up with TRBD1. Unmatched junction bases numbered 7, after V lost 5 bases and J lost 3 bases. In germline, CDR1 is SGHVS, CDR2 FQNEAQ. The CDR3 spans 14 residues. CDR3 protein: CASSVRQGLYEQYF. The DNA for the CDR3 is TGTGCCAGCAGCGTACGACAGGGCCTCTACGAGCAGTACTTC.

V and J are TRBV19 and TRBJ2-1; 10 bases line up with TRBD1. Germline CDR1 LNHDA, CDR2 SQIVND (reference sequence). V was pared by 4 bases and J by 8 bases, with 11 bases of the junction left unmatched. This CDR3 has 16 residues. For the CDR3, the DNA is TGTGCCAGTAGTACCGCAGGGACAGGGGATGACGATGAGCAGTTCTTC. It codes for CASSTAGTGDDDEQFF.

This clone was observed a handful of times. The chain links TRBV7-9 to TRBJ2-2; tentatively, D is TRBD2 (6 bases). This CDR3 spans 16 amino acids. Germline-derived CDR1 and CDR2 are SEHNR and FQNEAQ (reference sequence). The ends were cut back, 4 bases at V and 0 bases at J, with 12 bases in the middle. For the CDR3, the DNA is TGTGCCAGCAGCTCAGGAGGGAGCGCGAACACCGGGGAGCTGTTTTTT. It translates to CASSSGGSANTGELFF.